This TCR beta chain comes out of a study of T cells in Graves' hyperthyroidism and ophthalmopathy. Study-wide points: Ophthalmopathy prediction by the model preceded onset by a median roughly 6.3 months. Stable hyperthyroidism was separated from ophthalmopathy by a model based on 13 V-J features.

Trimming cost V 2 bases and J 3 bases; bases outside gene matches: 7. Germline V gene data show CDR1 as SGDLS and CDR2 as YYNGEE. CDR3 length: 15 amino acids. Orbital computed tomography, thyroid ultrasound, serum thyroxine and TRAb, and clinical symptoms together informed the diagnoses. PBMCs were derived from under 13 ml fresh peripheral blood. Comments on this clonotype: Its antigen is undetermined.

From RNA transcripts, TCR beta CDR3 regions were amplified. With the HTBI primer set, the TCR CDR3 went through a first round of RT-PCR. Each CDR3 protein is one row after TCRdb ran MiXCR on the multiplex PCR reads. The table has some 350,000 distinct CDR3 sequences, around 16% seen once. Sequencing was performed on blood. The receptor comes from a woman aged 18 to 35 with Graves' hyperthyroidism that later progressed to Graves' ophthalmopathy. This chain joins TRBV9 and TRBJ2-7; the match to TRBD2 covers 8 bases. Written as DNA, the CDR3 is TGTGCCAGCAGCGTGGCTTCCGGGACTAGCTACGAGCAGTACTTC. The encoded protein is CASSVASGTSYEQYF. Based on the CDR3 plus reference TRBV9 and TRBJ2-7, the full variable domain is DSGVTQTPKHLITATGQRVTLRCSPRSGDLSVYWYQQSLDQGLQFLIQYYNGEERAKGNILERFSAQQFPDLHSELNLSSLELGDSALYFCASSVASGTSYEQYFGPGTRLTVT.